Below are 25 T cell receptor beta chains sequenced from a single sample in a study of T cells and Merkel cell carcinoma outcomes. Libraries were prepared by immunoSEQ multiplex PCR; TCRdb keeps only in-frame clonotypes and omits some of them. Of approximately 2,000 clones listed, over 60% are singletons. Source material: tumor tissue from Merkel cell carcinoma. These receptors originate from a human donor with Merkel cell carcinoma.

J is TRBJ2-3 and V is TRBV4-2; the match to TRBD2 covers 14 bases. CDR1 and CDR2 from the germline V gene are LGHNA and YNFKEQ. The CDR3 is 21 residues long. With 3 bases clipped from V and 2 bases from J, the junction kept 16 bases outside the gene matches. The CDR3 coding sequence is TGTGCCAGCAGCCATGGGACTAGCGGGGGCTACACAACGGAGATCACAGATACGCAGTATTTT. Residues: CASSHGTSGGYTTEITDTQYF.

The chain uses TRBV5-1 and TRBJ1-4, with 11 bases identical to TRBD1. With V trimmed by 4 bases and J by 3 bases, 5 bases remained unmatched. Per germline, CDR1 SGHRS and CDR2 YFSETQ. The CDR3 contains 16 residues. CDR3 sequence (DNA): TGCGCCAGCAGCCAGGGACAGGGGGGTGCTAATGAAAAACTGTTTTTT. The encoded protein is CASSQGQGGANEKLFF.

The V call is TRBV29-1, the J call TRBJ2-6; D unclear. V lost 6 bases and J 0 bases, leaving 3 bases between the germline ends. The CDR3 loop spans 12 amino acids. From germline, CDR1 is SQVTM and CDR2 ANQGSEA. CDR3 in amino acids: CSVNSGANVLTF. CDR3 DNA: TGCAGCGTCAACTCTGGGGCCAACGTCCTGACTTTC.

The rearrangement links TRBV20-1 to TRBJ1-2; D call uncertain. The CDR3 spans 11 residues. Germline-derived CDR1 and CDR2 are DFQATT and SNEGSKA (reference sequence). The V and J ends lost 3 bases and 0 bases respectively, with 2 bases between them. The CDR3 coding sequence is TGCAGTGCTAGCACTAACTATGGCTACACCTTC. Encoded protein: CSASTNYGYTF.

The chain joins TRBV7-9 to TRBJ2-5; D ambiguous. This CDR3 is built from 17 residues. Deletions cut 4 bases from V and 4 bases from J, with 22 bases between. Germline assignment: CDR1 SEHNR and CDR2 FQNEAQ (reference sequence). CDR3 DNA: TGTGCCAGCAGCTCGGGCGTGGGCAGTTCCCCGGGAGAGACCCAGTACTTC. The encoded protein is CASSSGVGSSPGETQYF.

This clone occurred a few times. The chain has TRBV5-4 and TRBJ1-5, with D uncertain. Germline V gene data show CDR1 as SGHNT and CDR2 as YYREEE (reference sequence). Between the trimmed V and J ends, which lost 3 bases and 3 bases, there was a span of 10 bases. The CDR3 length is 14 residues. The CDR3 sequence: CASSSDETNQPQHF. The CDR3 DNA is TGTGCCAGCAGCTCGGACGAGACCAATCAGCCCCAGCATTTT. The whole variable domain, filled in from reference TRBV5-4 and TRBJ1-5, reads ETGVTQSPTHLIKTRGQQVTLRCSSQSGHNTVSWYQQALGQGPQFIFQYYREEENGRGNFPPRFSGLQFPNYSSELNVNALELDDSALYLCASSSDETNQPQHFGDGTRLSIL.

The V and J genes are TRBV20-1 and TRBJ1-1; no definite D call. Trimming pared 6 bases from V and 3 bases from J, leaving 5 bases between. Germline V gene sequence: CDR1 DFQATT, CDR2 SNEGSKA (reference sequence). This CDR3 has 10 amino acids. In DNA, the CDR3 is TGCAGTGCCCTGGACACTGAAGCTTTCTTT. Encoded protein: CSALDTEAFF.

This chain uses TRBV23-1 with TRBJ1-2; D may be TRBD1 (6 bases). TRBV23-1 is recorded as an ORF, its role being uncertain. This CDR3 region has 13 residues. Trimming removed 7 bases at V and 8 bases at J, with 17 bases between. CDR3 sequence: CASTRTGSGGYTF. In DNA, the CDR3 is TGCGCCAGCACCAGAACAGGGTCGGGCGGCTACACCTTC.

The rearrangement joins TRBV7-2 to TRBJ2-1; 9 nucleotides match TRBD2. In germline, CDR1 is SGHTA, CDR2 FQGNSA. This CDR3 has 14 residues. The V gene end was trimmed by 3 bases and the J gene end by 8 bases; junction bases not matched to a gene: 5. The CDR3 DNA is TGTGCCAGCAGCTTGGGACTAGCCTTCGATGAGCAGTTCTTC. It yields the protein CASSLGLAFDEQFF.

The chain uses TRBV10-1 and TRBJ1-4, with D tentatively TRBD1 (6 bases). The CDR3 consists of 12 residues. Trimming removed 3 bases at V and 8 bases at J, with 7 bases between. Germline loops: CDR1 WNHNN, CDR2 SYGVQD (reference sequence). CDR3 amino acids: CASSDQGEKLFF. The CDR3 DNA reads as TGCGCCAGCAGTGATCAGGGGGAAAAACTGTTTTTT.

The V gene is TRBV27, the J gene TRBJ2-7; TRBD2 might be the D (6 bases). The CDR3 loop spans 17 amino acids. V was cut by 2 bases and J by 2 bases, with 19 bases left in between. The germline V gene encodes CDR1 MNHEY and CDR2 SMNVEV (reference sequence). The CDR3 region is CASSLIATGTSPYEQYF. DNA for the CDR3: TGTGCCAGCAGTTTAATTGCGACCGGGACTTCTCCCTACGAGCAGTACTTC.

The chain has TRBV4-3 and TRBJ1-3, with 7 nucleotides matching TRBD1. The V and J ends lost 2 bases and 3 bases, in that order; junction bases with no gene match: 4. The CDR3 length is 15 residues. The V gene's germline CDR1 is LGHNA and CDR2 YSLEER. CDR3 in amino acids: CASSQTGAGGNTIYF. DNA for the CDR3: TGCGCCAGCAGCCAAACAGGGGCGGGTGGAAACACCATATATTTT.

V gene TRBV19 combines with J gene TRBJ1-5; possible D gene TRBD1, 6 bases. The CDR3 totals 15 residues. With 5 bases removed from V and 2 bases from J, the gap between germline ends came to 13 bases. From germline, CDR1 is LNHDA and CDR2 SQIVND (reference sequence). The CDR3 reads CASSPRRGGNQPQHF. The CDR3, as DNA: TGTGCCAGTAGTCCTCGGAGGGGGGGCAATCAGCCCCAGCATTTT. Based on the CDR3 plus reference TRBV19 and TRBJ1-5, the full variable domain is DGGITQSPKYLFRKEGQNVTLSCEQNLNHDAMYWYRQDPGQGLRLIYYSQIVNDFQKGDIAEGYSVSREKKESFPLTVTSAQKNPTAFYLCASSPRRGGNQPQHFGDGTRLSIL.

Turning to this clone: An end of the junction differs from the germline gene, which may be a read error. Different DNA sequences within this sample yield the same CDR3. The V call is TRBV15, the J call TRBJ2-7; TRBD1 matches 8 bases. Germline CDR1 LNHNV, CDR2 YYDKDF (reference sequence). This CDR3 contains 16 residues. In DNA, the CDR3 is TGTGCCACCAGCCCGACAACGAGACAGGGGATCTACGAGCAGTATTTC. It specifies CATSPTTRQGIYEQYF.

V usage is TRBV4-3 and J usage is TRBJ2-2; 9 nucleotides align to TRBD1. V lost 6 bases to trimming and J lost 4 bases; unmatched junction nucleotides: 3. CDR1 is LGHNA and CDR2 is YSLEER in the germline V gene. The CDR3 sequence is 14 residues long. CDR3 bases: TGCGCCAGCAGTCGACAGGGGGGCACCGGGGAGCTGTTTTTT. Translating it yields CASSRQGGTGELFF.

This clone was counted between two and nine times. This chain connects TRBV4-2 to TRBJ1-2; D is possibly TRBD1 (5 bases). CDR1 LGHNA and CDR2 YNFKEQ come from the germline V gene. There are 16 residues in the CDR3. Trimming removed 0 bases at V and 3 bases at J, with 14 bases between. CDR3 in DNA: TGTGCCAGCAGCCAAGATGTGGGGCGAGGAGACTATGGCTACACCTTC. It encodes CASSQDVGRGDYGYTF.

This clone was recorded once. This sequence joins TRBV6-5 and TRBJ2-1; 9 bases match TRBD2. Germline lookup yields CDR1 MNHEY and CDR2 SVGAGI. This CDR3 has 15 amino acids. The trim removed 2 bases at V and 6 bases at J, leaving 5 bases unmatched. The CDR3 bases are TGTGCCAGCAGTTACACAGAGGGACTAGCCAATGAGCAGTTCTTC. Encoded protein: CASSYTEGLANEQFF.

The chain has TRBV7-9 and TRBJ2-3, with D hard to call. V lost 7 bases to trimming and J lost 8 bases, with 16 bases between them. This CDR3 comprises 13 residues. Germline CDR1 and CDR2: SEHNR and FQNEAQ (reference sequence). The CDR3 DNA reads as TGTGCCAGCACCAGACCATTAGGTGGTACGCAGTATTTT. This encodes CASTRPLGGTQYF.

This clone was recorded a few times. The V gene is TRBV9, the J gene TRBJ1-3; D remains unclear. Germline V gene sequence: CDR1 SGDLS, CDR2 YYNGEE. V was cut by 0 bases and J by 0 bases, with 10 bases left in between. The CDR3 runs 16 residues. The CDR3 reads CASSVEESLSGNTIYF. CDR3 DNA sequence: TGTGCCAGCAGCGTAGAAGAGAGCCTCTCTGGAAACACCATATATTTT.

In its sample, this clone was seen once. This rearrangement joins TRBV7-8 to TRBJ2-1; the match to TRBD2 covers 7 bases. The CDR3 spans 14 residues. In germline, CDR1 is SGHVS, CDR2 FQNEAQ. V shed 1 base and J 8 bases; nucleotides not matched to a gene: 5. CDR3 DNA sequence: TGTGCCAGCAGCTTAGTCGGGGGGAGGGATGAGCAGTTCTTC. Translated: CASSLVGGRDEQFF.

This clone was seen a single time. The rearrangement joins TRBV7-8 to TRBJ2-7; D ambiguous. V gave up 1 base and J gave up 0 bases, with 13 bases separating them. The V gene's germline CDR1 is SGHVS and CDR2 FQNEAQ. This CDR3 region has 16 residues. The CDR3 region has the DNA TGTGCCAGCAGCTTAGGTGGCTACCCGAGCTCCTACGAGCAGTACTTC. Protein product: CASSLGGYPSSYEQYF.

This sequence joins TRBV29-1 and TRBJ2-7; tentative D call: TRBD1 (6 bases). Germline-derived CDR1 and CDR2 are SQVTM and ANQGSEA. V was trimmed by 8 bases and J by 4 bases, leaving 18 bases between them. The CDR3 covers 13 residues. The chain's CDR3 is CSFRQAGGYEQYF. The CDR3 DNA is TGCAGCTTCCGACAGGCCGGAGGATACGAGCAGTACTTC.

The chain recombines TRBV6-5 with TRBJ1-2; TRBD1 is a possible D gene (5 bases). In germline, CDR1 is MNHEY, CDR2 SVGAGI. Trimming cost V 5 bases and J 8 bases, with 21 bases left between them. The CDR3 loop spans 15 amino acids. CDR3 sequence reads: CASSPQGVETRGYTF. As DNA, the CDR3 is TGTGCCAGCAGTCCCCAGGGCGTAGAAACTAGGGGCTACACCTTC.

The CDR3 bases are TGCGCCAGCAGCCAAGATCTTGGGCAGTATAATTCACCCCTCCACTTT. Protein: CASSQDLGQYNSPLHF. The rearrangement links TRBV4-3 to TRBJ1-6; D is undetermined. The CDR3 totals 16 residues. Trimming took 0 bases from V and 4 from J, leaving 10 bases between them. The germline V gene has CDR1 LGHNA and CDR2 YSLEER.

The V call is TRBV18, the J call TRBJ2-5; D gene unclear. Germline lookup yields CDR1 KGHSH and CDR2 LQKENI. V lost 3 bases and J 1 base, leaving 6 bases between the germline ends. CDR3 length: 13 amino acids. For the CDR3, the DNA is TGTGCCAGCTCACCCACTACCCAAGAGACCCAGTACTTC. It encodes CASSPTTQETQYF.